These T cell receptor beta chains were read from a single sample in a study of T cell responses to AZD1222 COVID-19 vaccine. This table comes from immunoSEQ multiplex PCR, and its TCRdb copy is limited to in-frame clones, with some not included. The data contain 100,000 or so clones, over 75% of them singletons. Sequences were derived from peripheral blood, sampled on day 0 of AZD1222 vaccination. The source of these receptors is an adult in good health. The conserved cysteine and the conserved F or W are not part of the CDR3 here.

v_call,j_call,cdr3_aa
TRBV3-1/TRBV3-2,TRBJ1-1,ASSQDAPGVNTEAF
TRBV19,TRBJ1-6,ASSMRRGSVPLH
TRBV28,TRBJ1-3,ASSLGPSGNTIY
TRBV28,TRBJ1-2,ASSWGGNYGYT
TRBV19,TRBJ1-2,ASSIEAGRQNYGYT
TRBV5-1,TRBJ2-3,ASSLGLAGRATDTQY
TRBV11-2,TRBJ1-3,ASSRNRVGDTIY
TRBV4-1,TRBJ2-7,ASSQEIGSGDSYEQY
TRBV6-5,TRBJ2-2,ASSYLGTVNTGELF
TRBV6-5,TRBJ1-2,ASSSIGGDANGYT
TRBV7-9,TRBJ1-2,ASSSIPDSGSRGYT